A single sample gave rise to the 29 T cell receptor beta chains below, sequenced in a study of blood T cell repertoires in COVID-19. Sequencing used immunoSEQ multiplex PCR; TCRdb keeps in-frame clones, though not all of them. The data show about 16,000 clones, approximately 88% seen once. Specimen: peripheral blood. Every receptor here comes from a human donor in a cohort sampled during active COVID-19.

This chain links TRBV7-2 with TRBJ1-5; 8 bases are a match to TRBD1. Germline CDR1 SGHTA, CDR2 FQGNSA. V was clipped by 5 bases and J by 6 bases; unmatched bases: 9. This CDR3 has 15 amino acids. The CDR3 nucleotides are TGTGCCAGCAGCCCCGACAGGGGAAGGGTTCAGCCCCAGCATTTT. Protein sequence: CASSPDRGRVQPQHF.

The V and J genes are TRBV9 and TRBJ2-7; a possible D gene is TRBD1 (5 bases). This CDR3 has 14 residues. Trimming shortened V by 1 base and J by 0 bases, and 8 bases separated the two germline ends. CDR1 and CDR2 from the germline V gene are SGDLS and YYNGEE. The CDR3 region has the DNA TGTGCCAGCAGCGTACAGGGCCTCTCCTACGAGCAGTACTTC. Protein sequence: CASSVQGLSYEQYF.

This chain links TRBV7-8 with TRBJ1-1; D is unresolved. The V gene lost 5 bases and the J gene lost 1 base, with 11 bases spanning the gap. The CDR3 runs to 14 residues. Germline values: CDR1 SGHVS, CDR2 FQNEAQ. CDR3 DNA sequence: TGTGCCAGCAGCCCCTGGCAGGAGAACACTGAAGCTTTCTTT. It yields the protein CASSPWQENTEAFF.

This clone was observed a single time. V is TRBV7-4 and J is TRBJ1-4, with 11 bases matching TRBD1. Germline V gene data show CDR1 as SGHVT and CDR2 as SQSDAQ. The CDR3 is made up of 17 amino acids. V shed 6 bases and J 4 bases; nucleotides not matched to a gene: 10. Here the CDR3 DNA reads TGTGCCAGCAGACAGAGGACAGGGGGCATCGGTAATGAAAAACTGTTTTTT. It codes for CASRQRTGGIGNEKLFF.

This clone was seen only once. The chain recombines TRBV10-3 with TRBJ1-2, with 11 bases that match TRBD1. Germline lookup yields CDR1 ENHRY and CDR2 SYGVKD. The V gene end was trimmed by 8 bases and the J gene end by 8 bases; junction bases not matched to a gene: 10. This CDR3 spans 14 amino acids. CDR3: CAIGPDRGLWGYTF. DNA for the CDR3: TGTGCCATCGGCCCGGACAGGGGGCTATGGGGCTACACCTTC.

V is TRBV6-5 and J is TRBJ2-2, with D uncertain. Germline V gene data show CDR1 as MNHEY and CDR2 as SVGAGI. The CDR3 runs 15 residues. Trimming left V 2 bases short and J 5 bases short, with 12 bases between. CDR3 DNA sequence: TGTGCCAGCAGTTACAATAGAGAGGTTACCGGGGAGCTGTTTTTT. It codes for CASSYNREVTGELFF.

V and J are TRBV12-3 or TRBV12-4 and TRBJ1-2; TRBD1 agrees at 7 bases. The CDR3 totals 12 residues. With 7 bases clipped from V and 4 bases from J, the junction kept 3 bases outside the gene matches. Here the CDR3 DNA reads TGTGCCAGCACCGGGACAGCCTATGGCTACACCTTC. This gives the protein CASTGTAYGYTF.

The chain employs TRBV11-2 and TRBJ1-1, with TRBD1 matching 8 bases. V lost 4 bases and J lost 3; bases outside the gene matches: 4. CDR1 and CDR2 from the germline V gene are SGHAT and FQNNGV. The CDR3 totals 14 residues. The CDR3, as DNA: TGTGCCAGCAGCTGGCAGGGGGCGGACACTGAAGCTTTCTTT. This encodes CASSWQGADTEAFF. Combining the CDR3 with reference TRBV11-2 and TRBJ1-1 gives the whole variable domain EAGVAQSPRYKIIEKRQSVAFWCNPISGHATLYWYQQILGQGPKLLIQFQNNGVVDDSQLPKDRFSAERLKGVDSTLKIQPAKLEDSAVYLCASSWQGADTEAFFGQGTRLTVV.

CDR3 in amino acids: CASRLFSGQGYEQYF. As DNA, the CDR3 is TGTGCCAGCAGACTTTTTTCGGGACAGGGCTACGAGCAGTACTTC. The V gene is TRBV4-2, the J gene TRBJ2-7; TRBD1 aligns across 9 bases. V was pared by 6 bases and J by 3 bases, with 9 bases of the junction left unmatched. This CDR3 comprises 15 residues. Germline loops: CDR1 LGHNA, CDR2 YNFKEQ.

The chain couples TRBV6-6 to TRBJ1-2, with D tentatively TRBD1 (6 bases). Germline V CDR1 and CDR2: MNHNY, SVGAGI (reference sequence). Trimming removed 7 bases at V and 8 bases at J, with 23 bases between. The CDR3 has 15 amino acids. CDR3 DNA sequence: TGTGCCAGCATCTCCTTGGGGCGGGGGGCTTACGGCTACACCTTC. It yields the protein CASISLGRGAYGYTF.

V is TRBV2 and J is TRBJ1-1; 8 bases match TRBD1. The CDR3 runs 14 residues. J was trimmed by 5 bases and V by 6 bases; bases with no gene match: 8. Germline CDR1 SNHLY, CDR2 FYNNEI. This chain's CDR3 is CASSSYRGTTEAFF. The CDR3, as DNA: TGTGCCAGCAGCTCTTACAGGGGGACGACTGAAGCTTTCTTT.

This rearrangement joins TRBV30 to TRBJ2-3; 13 positions match TRBD2. Trimming removed 0 bases from V and 3 bases from J; junction bases left unmatched: 0. This CDR3 region has 15 residues. Germline-derived CDR1 and CDR2 are GTSNPN and SVGIG (reference sequence). Written as DNA, the CDR3 is TGTGCCTGGAGTGTACTAGCGGGGGGGACAGATACGCAGTATTTT. Its protein is CAWSVLAGGTDTQYF.

This clone was detected only once. The chain has TRBV4-1 and TRBJ1-1, with TRBD1 as a possible D gene (6 bases). The length of the CDR3 is 15 residues. V was shortened by 5 bases and J by 10 bases, with 23 bases between the two germline ends. CDR1 is MGHRA and CDR2 is YSYEKL in the germline V gene. The CDR3 sequence is CASSERAGDSGRAFF. The CDR3 nucleotides are TGCGCCAGCAGCGAAAGAGCAGGGGATTCGGGCAGAGCTTTCTTT.

Only one count was recorded for this clone. The rearrangement links TRBV30 to TRBJ2-2, with D unresolved. This CDR3 contains 12 residues. Germline V CDR1 and CDR2: GTSNPN, SVGIG (reference sequence). V dropped 2 bases and J dropped 7 bases, with 8 bases sitting between them. The CDR3 loop reads CAWSPAGGELFF. In DNA form, the CDR3 reads TGTGCCTGGAGTCCGGCAGGCGGGGAGCTGTTTTTT.

The rearrangement joins TRBV27 to TRBJ1-2, with 7 bases that match TRBD1. The CDR3 contains 17 residues. Germline CDR1 reads MNHEY; CDR2 reads SMNVEV (reference sequence). Germline trimming cut 2 bases from V and 4 bases from J; bases unmatched to any gene: 13. This CDR3 reads CASSLKGAATPFYGYTF. The CDR3 coding sequence is TGTGCCAGCAGTTTAAAGGGGGCCGCTACCCCTTTCTATGGCTACACCTTC.

This clone occurred once. The chain carries TRBV3-1 (or the pseudogene TRBV3-2) and TRBJ2-7; D is possibly TRBD1 (6 bases). Trimming removed 1 base at V and 3 bases at J, with 10 bases between. The CDR3 has 14 amino acids. Germline V lookup: CDR1 LGHDT, CDR2 YNNKEL (reference sequence). The CDR3: CASSQVGAFYEQYF. CDR3 in DNA: TGTGCCAGCAGCCAAGTGGGGGCCTTCTACGAGCAGTACTTC.

This chain connects TRBV9 to TRBJ2-1; 7 positions agree with TRBD1. The trim removed 0 bases at V and 2 bases at J, leaving 2 bases unmatched. This CDR3 has 15 amino acids. Germline V gene sequence: CDR1 SGDLS, CDR2 YYNGEE. CDR3 region: CASSVGGGPYNEQFF. The DNA for the CDR3 is TGTGCCAGCAGCGTAGGAGGGGGCCCCTACAATGAGCAGTTCTTC.

This clone was detected a few times. The gene calls are TRBV30 and TRBJ2-1; D not resolved. The germline V and J ends were trimmed by 0 bases and 4 bases, with 4 bases remaining between them. Germline-derived CDR1 and CDR2 are GTSNPN and SVGIG (reference sequence). The CDR3 extends over 12 amino acids. CDR3 loop: CAWSVQYNEQFF. The CDR3, as DNA: TGTGCCTGGAGTGTACAGTACAATGAGCAGTTCTTC.

The chain carries TRBV13 and TRBJ1-2; tentatively, D is TRBD1 (6 bases). V was pared by 0 bases and J by 10 bases, with 12 bases between. The CDR3 spans 13 residues. The germline V gene encodes CDR1 PRHDT and CDR2 FYEKMQ (reference sequence). The CDR3 sequence: CASSLGDSHIYTF. CDR3 DNA sequence: TGTGCCAGCAGCTTAGGGGACAGTCACATCTACACCTTC.

V usage is TRBV3-1 (or the pseudogene TRBV3-2) and J usage is TRBJ1-1; D not certain. V lost 0 bases to trimming and J lost 6 bases, with 11 bases between them. The CDR3 runs to 14 residues. The germline CDR1 and CDR2 sequences are LGHDT and YNNKEL (reference sequence). The CDR3 sequence: CASSQERDMAEAFF. The CDR3, as DNA: TGTGCCAGCAGCCAAGAGCGGGATATGGCTGAAGCTTTCTTT.

V is TRBV6-6 and J is TRBJ2-1, with TRBD1 identical over 11 bases. This CDR3 has 15 residues. CDR1 is MNHNY, CDR2 SVGAGI, per germline (reference sequence). V lost 3 bases to trimming and J lost 6 bases; unmatched junction nucleotides: 4. CDR3 residues: CASSYSGTGGNEQFF. In DNA, the CDR3 is TGTGCCAGCAGTTATTCCGGGACAGGGGGCAATGAGCAGTTCTTC.

The V and J genes are TRBV7-9 and TRBJ1-1; TRBD1 is a possible D gene (5 bases). This CDR3 spans 14 amino acids. Germline assignment: CDR1 SEHNR and CDR2 FQNEAQ (reference sequence). Trimming removed 1 base from V and 5 bases from J, with 11 bases in between. This CDR3 is CASSLEGPRTEAFF. DNA for the CDR3: TGTGCCAGCAGCTTAGAGGGGCCTCGAACTGAAGCTTTCTTT.

This rearrangement joins TRBV19 to TRBJ1-6; 9 positions match TRBD1. This CDR3 region has 13 residues. Germline-derived CDR1 and CDR2 are LNHDA and SQIVND (reference sequence). After removal of 8 bases from V and 9 bases from J, the junction contained 5 bases not matched to a gene. The CDR3 spells CASEDRGASPLHF. In nucleotides, the CDR3 is TGTGCCAGTGAGGACAGGGGTGCTTCACCCCTCCACTTT.

This chain joins TRBV15 and TRBJ2-7, with 8 bases fitting TRBD1. The CDR3 totals 14 residues. V trimming: 4 bases; J trimming: 7 bases; junction bases outside the gene matches: 9. Germline values: CDR1 LNHNV, CDR2 YYDKDF (reference sequence). Written as DNA, the CDR3 is TGTGCCACCAGCATCGACAGGGGTTATGGGGAGCAGTACTTC. It encodes CATSIDRGYGEQYF.

The chain combines TRBV30 with TRBJ2-3; TRBD2 aligns across 8 bases. The V gene end was trimmed by 4 bases and the J gene end by 3 bases; junction bases not matched to a gene: 0. The CDR3 spans 12 residues. In germline, CDR1 is GTSNPN, CDR2 SVGIG (reference sequence). CDR3 DNA sequence: TGTGCCTGGACTAGCGGGACAGATACGCAGTATTTT. Residues: CAWTSGTDTQYF.

V is TRBV7-2 and J is TRBJ1-1; D is possibly TRBD1 (6 bases). This CDR3 region has 16 residues. CDR1 is SGHTA and CDR2 is FQGNSA in the germline V gene. V lost 5 bases, J lost 1 base, and 17 bases lay in between. The CDR3 DNA reads TGTGCCAGCAGCCCCGTTCCAACAGGGTGGAACACTGAAGCTTTCTTT. Encoded protein: CASSPVPTGWNTEAFF.

This clone is a singleton in its sample. The genes are TRBV18 and TRBJ1-2; D gene uncertain. The CDR3 length is 15 residues. V shed 3 bases and J shed 1 base, with 12 bases lying between them. Germline loops: CDR1 KGHSH, CDR2 LQKENI. CDR3 protein: CASSPSGRDNYGYTF. The CDR3 DNA reads as TGTGCCAGCTCACCCTCGGGTAGAGATAACTATGGCTACACCTTC. Variable domain in full (rest from reference TRBV18 and TRBJ1-2): NAGVMQNPRHLVRRRGQEARLRCSPMKGHSHVYWYRQLPEEGLKFMVYLQKENIIDESGMPKERFSAEFPKEGPSILRIQQVVRGDSAAYFCASSPSGRDNYGYTFGSGTRLTVV.

This clone appeared once. V gene TRBV13 combines with J gene TRBJ2-7; 7 bases line up with TRBD2. The V segment lost 7 bases and the J segment 4 bases; nucleotides outside the gene matches: 16. The CDR3 runs 16 residues. Germline CDR1 is PRHDT and CDR2 is FYEKMQ (reference sequence). This CDR3 reads CASTRGRGEGLYEQYF. The CDR3 coding sequence is TGTGCCAGCACAAGGGGCCGCGGGGAGGGCTTATACGAGCAGTACTTC.

The rearrangement joins TRBV12-5 to TRBJ2-3, with D possibly matching TRBD1 (6 bases). The V gene's germline CDR1 is LGHNT and CDR2 FRNRAP. With 6 bases removed from V and 1 base from J, the gap between germline ends came to 11 bases. The CDR3 extends over 14 amino acids. CDR3 DNA: TGTGCTAGTGGATACCGACAGGGCACAGATACGCAGTATTTT. It codes for CASGYRQGTDTQYF. Full variable domain (outside the CDR3, taken from reference TRBV12-5 and TRBJ2-3): DARVTQTPRHKVTEMGQEVTMRCQPILGHNTVFWYRQTMMQGLELLAYFRNRAPLDDSGMPKDRFSAEMPDATLATLKIQPSEPRDSAVYFCASGYRQGTDTQYFGPGTRLTVL.